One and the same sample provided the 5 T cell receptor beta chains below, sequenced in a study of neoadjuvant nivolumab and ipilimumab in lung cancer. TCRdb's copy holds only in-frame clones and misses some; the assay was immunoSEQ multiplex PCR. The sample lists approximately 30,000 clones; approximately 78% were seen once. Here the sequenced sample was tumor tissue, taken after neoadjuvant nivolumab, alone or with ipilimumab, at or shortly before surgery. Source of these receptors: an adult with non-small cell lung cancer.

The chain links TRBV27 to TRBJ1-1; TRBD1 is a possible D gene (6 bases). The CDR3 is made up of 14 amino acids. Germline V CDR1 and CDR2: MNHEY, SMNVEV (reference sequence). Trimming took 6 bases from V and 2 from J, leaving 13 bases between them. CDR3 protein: CASSRAGANTEAFF. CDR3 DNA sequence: TGTGCCAGCAGCCGAGCAGGGGCTAACACTGAAGCTTTCTTT.

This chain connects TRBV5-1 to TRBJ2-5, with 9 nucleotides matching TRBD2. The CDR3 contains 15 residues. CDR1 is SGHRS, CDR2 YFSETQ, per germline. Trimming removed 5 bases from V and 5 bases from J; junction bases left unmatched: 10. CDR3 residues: CASSSAGGLGETQYF. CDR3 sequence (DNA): TGCGCCAGCAGTTCGGCGGGAGGGCTCGGTGAGACCCAGTACTTC.

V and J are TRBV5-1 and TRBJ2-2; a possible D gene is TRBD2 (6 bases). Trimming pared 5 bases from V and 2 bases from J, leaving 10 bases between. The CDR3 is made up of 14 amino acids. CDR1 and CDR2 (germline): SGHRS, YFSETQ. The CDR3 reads CASSDGRNTGELFF. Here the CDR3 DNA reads TGCGCCAGCAGTGACGGGAGAAACACCGGGGAGCTGTTTTTT. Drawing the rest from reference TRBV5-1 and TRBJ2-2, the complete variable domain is KAGVTQTPRYLIKTRGQQVTLSCSPISGHRSVSWYQQTPGQGLQFLFEYFSETQRNKGNFPGRFSGRQFSNSRSEMNVSTLELGDSALYLCASSDGRNTGELFFGEGSRLTVL.

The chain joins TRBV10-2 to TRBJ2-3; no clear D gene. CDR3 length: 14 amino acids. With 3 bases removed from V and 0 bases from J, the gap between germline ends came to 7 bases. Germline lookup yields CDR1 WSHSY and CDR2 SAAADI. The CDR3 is CASSESASTDTQYF. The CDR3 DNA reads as TGCGCCAGCAGTGAATCAGCCAGCACAGATACGCAGTATTTT.

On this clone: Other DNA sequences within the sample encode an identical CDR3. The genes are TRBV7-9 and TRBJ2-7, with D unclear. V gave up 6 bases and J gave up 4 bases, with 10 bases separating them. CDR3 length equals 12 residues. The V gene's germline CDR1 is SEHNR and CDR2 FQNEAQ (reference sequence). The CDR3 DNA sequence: TGTGCCAGCAGATCTGATGGTTACGAGCAGTACTTC. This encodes CASRSDGYEQYF. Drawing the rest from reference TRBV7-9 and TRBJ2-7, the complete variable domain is DTGVSQNPRHKITKRGQNVTFRCDPISEHNRLYWYRQTLGQGPEFLTYFQNEAQLEKSRLLSDRFSAERPKGSFSTLEIQRTEQGDSAMYLCASRSDGYEQYFGPGTRLTVT.